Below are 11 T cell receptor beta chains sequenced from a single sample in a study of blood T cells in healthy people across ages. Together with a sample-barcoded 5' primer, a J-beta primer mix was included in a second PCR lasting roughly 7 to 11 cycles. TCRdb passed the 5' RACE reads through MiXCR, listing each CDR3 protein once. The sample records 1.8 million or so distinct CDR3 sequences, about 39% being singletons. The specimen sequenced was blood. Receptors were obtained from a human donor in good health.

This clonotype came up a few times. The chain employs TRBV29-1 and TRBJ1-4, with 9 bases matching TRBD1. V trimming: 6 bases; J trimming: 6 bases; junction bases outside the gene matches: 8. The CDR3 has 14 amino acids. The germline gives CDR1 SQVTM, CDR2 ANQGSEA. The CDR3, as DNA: TGCAGCGTCACGGGACAGGGAGGGGATGAAAAACTGTTTTTT. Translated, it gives CSVTGQGGDEKLFF.

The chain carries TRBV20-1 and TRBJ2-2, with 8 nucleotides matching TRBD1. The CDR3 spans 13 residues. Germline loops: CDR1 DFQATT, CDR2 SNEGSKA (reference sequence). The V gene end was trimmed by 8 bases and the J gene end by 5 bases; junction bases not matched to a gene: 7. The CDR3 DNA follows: TGCAGTACAAAACAGGGGGTAACCGGGGAGCTGTTTTTT. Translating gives CSTKQGVTGELFF.

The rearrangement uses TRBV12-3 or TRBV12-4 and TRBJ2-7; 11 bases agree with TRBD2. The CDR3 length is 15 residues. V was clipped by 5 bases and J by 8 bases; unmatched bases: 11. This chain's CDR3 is CASSVSGGVPAQQYF. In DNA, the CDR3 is TGTGCCAGCAGTGTTAGCGGGGGGGTCCCTGCGCAGCAGTACTTC.

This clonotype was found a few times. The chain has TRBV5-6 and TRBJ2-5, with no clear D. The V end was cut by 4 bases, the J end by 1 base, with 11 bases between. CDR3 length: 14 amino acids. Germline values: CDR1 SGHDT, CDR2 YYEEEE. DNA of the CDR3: TGTGCCAGCAGCACCCGACGGTTCCAAGAGACCCAGTACTTC. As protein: CASSTRRFQETQYF.

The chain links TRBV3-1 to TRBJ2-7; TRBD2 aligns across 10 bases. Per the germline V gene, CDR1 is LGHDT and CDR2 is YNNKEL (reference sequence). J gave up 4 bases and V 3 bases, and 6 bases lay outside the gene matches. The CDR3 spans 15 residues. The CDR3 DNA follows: TGTGCCAGCAGCCACCTCGGACTAGCGGTTTACGAGCAGTACTTC. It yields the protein CASSHLGLAVYEQYF.

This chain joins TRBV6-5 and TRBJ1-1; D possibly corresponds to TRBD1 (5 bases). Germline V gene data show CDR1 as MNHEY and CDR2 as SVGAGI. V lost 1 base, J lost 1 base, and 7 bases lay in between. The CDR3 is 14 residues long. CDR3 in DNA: TGTGCCAGCAGTTACTTGGGGGAGAACACTGAAGCTTTCTTT. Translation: CASSYLGENTEAFF.

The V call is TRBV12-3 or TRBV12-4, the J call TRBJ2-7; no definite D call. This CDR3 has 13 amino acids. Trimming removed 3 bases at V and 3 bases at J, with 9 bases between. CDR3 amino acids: CASSFRVHYEQYF. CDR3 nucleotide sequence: TGTGCCAGCAGTTTCCGGGTTCACTACGAGCAGTACTTC.

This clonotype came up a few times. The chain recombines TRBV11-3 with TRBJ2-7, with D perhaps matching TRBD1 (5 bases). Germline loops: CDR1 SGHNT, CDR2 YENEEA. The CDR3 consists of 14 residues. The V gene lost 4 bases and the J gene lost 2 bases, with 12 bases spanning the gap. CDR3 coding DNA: TGTGCCAGCAGCTCTTACCGACAGCCCTACGAGCAGTACTTC. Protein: CASSSYRQPYEQYF.

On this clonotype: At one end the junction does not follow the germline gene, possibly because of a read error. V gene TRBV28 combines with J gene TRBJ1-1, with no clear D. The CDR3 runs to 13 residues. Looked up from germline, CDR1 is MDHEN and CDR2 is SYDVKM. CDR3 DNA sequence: TGTGCCAGCAAAGGGTTAAGGAACACCGAAGCTTTCTTT. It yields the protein CASKGLRNTEAFF.

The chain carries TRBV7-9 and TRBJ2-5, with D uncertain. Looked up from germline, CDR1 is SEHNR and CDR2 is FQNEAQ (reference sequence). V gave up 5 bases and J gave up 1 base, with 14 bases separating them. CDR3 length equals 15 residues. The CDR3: CASSLSETTQETQYF. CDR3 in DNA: TGTGCCAGCAGCCTGAGTGAGACCACCCAAGAGACCCAGTACTTC.

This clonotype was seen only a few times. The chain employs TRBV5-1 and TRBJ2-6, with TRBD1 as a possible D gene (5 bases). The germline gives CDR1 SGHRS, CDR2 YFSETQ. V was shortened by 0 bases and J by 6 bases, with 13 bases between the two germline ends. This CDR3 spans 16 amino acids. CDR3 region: CASSLEGAVEANVLTF. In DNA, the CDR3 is TGCGCCAGCAGCTTGGAAGGGGCGGTGGAGGCCAACGTCCTGACTTTC.